These 15 T cell receptor beta chains came from one sample sequenced in a study of T cell responses to AZD1222 COVID-19 vaccine. Profiling relied on immunoSEQ multiplex PCR, and the TCRdb table lists in-frame clones only, not all of them. The sample comprises roughly 96,000 clones, approximately 87% of which are singletons, and about a quarter rests with the top ten. The specimen was peripheral blood, collected on day 0 of AZD1222 vaccination. The receptors originated from an adult in good health.

V and J are TRBV5-5 and TRBJ2-1; D may be TRBD1 or TRBD2 (5 bases each). Germline V gene sequence: CDR1 SGHKS, CDR2 YYEKEE (reference sequence). Deletions cut 0 bases from V and 2 bases from J, with 9 bases between. The CDR3 is 15 residues long. The CDR3 loop is CASSLDGATYNEQFF. DNA for the CDR3: TGTGCCAGCAGCTTGGACGGGGCGACCTACAATGAGCAGTTCTTC.

V is TRBV11-2 and J is TRBJ2-5; 13 bases are a match to TRBD2. Unmatched junction bases numbered 9, after V lost 3 bases and J lost 5 bases. Germline lookup yields CDR1 SGHAT and CDR2 FQNNGV. The CDR3 has 17 amino acids. DNA for the CDR3: TGTGCCAGCAGCTTCCTACTAGCGGGAGGGCCGAGGGAGACCCAGTACTTC. It specifies CASSFLLAGGPRETQYF.

CDR3 sequence reads: CSVYLGPRREQYF. In nucleotides, the CDR3 is TGCAGCGTTTATTTGGGCCCCCGACGCGAGCAGTACTTC. The V and J genes are TRBV29-1 and TRBJ2-7; the D is unclear. Germline assignment: CDR1 SQVTM and CDR2 ANQGSEA. Trimming cost V 5 bases and J 6 bases, with 17 bases left between them. This CDR3 is built from 13 residues.

J is TRBJ2-6 and V is TRBV30; 7 nucleotides align to TRBD2. From germline, CDR1 is GTSNPN and CDR2 SVGIG (reference sequence). CDR3 length: 15 amino acids. J was trimmed by 0 bases and V by 1 base; bases with no gene match: 0. The CDR3 nucleotides are TGTGCCTGGAGTGCGGGAGGCTCTGGGGCCAACGTCCTGACTTTC. Translation gives CAWSAGGSGANVLTF.

The V call is TRBV20-1, the J call TRBJ2-3; no definite D call. The CDR3 totals 14 residues. Trimming pared 3 bases from V and 2 bases from J, leaving 12 bases between. Germline V gene data show CDR1 as DFQATT and CDR2 as SNEGSKA (reference sequence). CDR3 DNA sequence: TGCAGTGCTAGTGGCTGGGGTTACACAGATACGCAGTATTTT. Its translation is CSASGWGYTDTQYF.

The chain recombines TRBV5-5 with TRBJ1-1; tentatively, D is TRBD1 (5 bases). V was clipped by 4 bases and J by 1 base, with 11 bases between them. The CDR3 runs 14 residues. The germline V gene encodes CDR1 SGHKS and CDR2 YYEKEE (reference sequence). In DNA form, the CDR3 reads TGTGCCAGCAGCGTCAGGGTGAAGAACACTGAAGCTTTCTTT. It specifies CASSVRVKNTEAFF.

The chain employs TRBV6-2 or TRBV6-3 and TRBJ2-2, with no clear D. This CDR3 region has 14 residues. V lost 3 bases to trimming and J lost 5 bases, with 10 bases between them. Germline V gene lookup returns CDR1 MNHEY and CDR2 SVGEGT. The CDR3 DNA follows: TGTGCCAGCAGTTATCTTATGGGGACCGGGGAGCTGTTTTTT. It yields the protein CASSYLMGTGELFF.

V gene TRBV7-2 combines with J gene TRBJ2-7; weak D call: TRBD2 (6 bases). V was trimmed by 5 bases and J by 6 bases, leaving 20 bases between them. Germline V gene sequence: CDR1 SGHTA, CDR2 FQGNSA. The CDR3 totals 15 residues. The CDR3 protein is CASSPGSHSSGEQYF. Written as DNA, the CDR3 is TGTGCCAGCAGCCCCGGGAGCCACTCTTCGGGCGAGCAGTACTTC.

As DNA, the CDR3 is TGTGCCAGCAGTTACGGCGGGGGAACTGAAGCTTTCTTT. It specifies CASSYGGGTEAFF. V and J are TRBV6-2 or TRBV6-3 and TRBJ1-1; possible D gene TRBD1, 5 bases. Trimming shortened V by 2 bases and J by 5 bases, and 9 bases separated the two germline ends. The CDR3 loop spans 13 amino acids. The germline V gene encodes CDR1 MNHEY and CDR2 SVGEGT.

This clone was picked up a small number of times. The chain combines TRBV3-1 (or the pseudogene TRBV3-2) with TRBJ2-7, with D perhaps given as TRBD1 or TRBD2 (6 bases each). With 0 bases removed from V and 3 bases from J, the gap between germline ends came to 9 bases. The CDR3 length is 14 residues. CDR1 LGHDT and CDR2 YNNKEL come from the germline V gene (reference sequence). The CDR3 is CASSQEGGSYEQYF. CDR3 in DNA: TGTGCCAGCAGCCAAGAAGGGGGGAGCTACGAGCAGTACTTC.

This clone was recorded only once. The V gene is TRBV19, the J gene TRBJ2-7; 10 nucleotides line up with TRBD1. Germline CDR1 is LNHDA and CDR2 is SQIVND (reference sequence). CDR3 size: 15 residues. Germline trimming cut 4 bases from V and 4 bases from J; bases unmatched to any gene: 7. The CDR3: CASSNRDRGSYEQYF. The CDR3 region has the DNA TGTGCCAGTAGTAACCGGGACAGGGGCTCTTACGAGCAGTACTTC. The complete variable domain, with remaining parts taken from reference TRBV19 and TRBJ2-7, reads DGGITQSPKYLFRKEGQNVTLSCEQNLNHDAMYWYRQDPGQGLRLIYYSQIVNDFQKGDIAEGYSVSREKKESFPLTVTSAQKNPTAFYLCASSNRDRGSYEQYFGPGTRLTVT.

This clone has just one count. This chain links TRBV4-3 with TRBJ1-5; D is unclear. Germline CDR1 is LGHNA and CDR2 is YSLEER. V was shortened by 4 bases and J by 4 bases, with 14 bases between the two germline ends. This CDR3 region has 15 residues. The CDR3 DNA reads TGCGCCAGCAGCCCCACCAAAAACACGAATCAGCCCCAGCATTTT. It codes for CASSPTKNTNQPQHF.

The chain employs TRBV19 and TRBJ2-4; 8 nucleotides line up with TRBD1. V trimming: 3 bases; J trimming: 1 base; junction bases outside the gene matches: 2. Per the germline V gene, CDR1 is LNHDA and CDR2 is SQIVND (reference sequence). CDR3 size: 15 residues. CDR3 in DNA: TGTGCCAGTAGTATCTGGGACAGGGCCAAAAACATTCAGTACTTC. This codes for CASSIWDRAKNIQYF.

The gene calls are TRBV6-4 and TRBJ1-1; D is ambiguous. This CDR3 comprises 13 residues. The V gene's germline CDR1 is MRHNA and CDR2 SNTAGT. V lost 5 bases and J lost 1, with 8 bases in between. The CDR3 nucleotides read TGTGCCAGCAGTCGGCAGGCGAACACTGAAGCTTTCTTT. This codes for CASSRQANTEAFF.

V and J are TRBV7-8 and TRBJ1-1; D remains ambiguous. V lost 2 bases and J 0 bases, leaving 4 bases between the germline ends. This CDR3 region has 13 residues. Germline CDR1 reads SGHVS; CDR2 reads FQNEAQ. Here the CDR3 DNA reads TGTGCCAGCAGCTTAACGGTGAACACTGAAGCTTTCTTT. Protein product: CASSLTVNTEAFF.